This T cell receptor (beta chain) was sequenced in a study of immune characteristics of hereditary and idiopathic chronic pancreatitis. Describing the broader study: Local pancreatic immune cells and TCRbeta repertoires were profiled in hereditary and idiopathic chronic pancreatitis and were compared with control organ donor pancreases. TCRbeta sequencing was performed on roughly five control pancreases, under 10 hereditary chronic pancreatitis pancreases and roughly six idiopathic chronic pancreatitis pancreases. The gDNA-based approach was selected because the approach required minimal in vitro experimental manipulation of T cells infiltrating the pancreas. The paper's findings and limits, for the study overall: Chronic pancreatitis caused by alcohol use was not included in the study. Significantly increased TCRbeta repertoire diversity and reduced clonality were observed in both chronic pancreatitis groups relative to controls. Vbeta-Jbeta gene family usage, including TRBV10, TRBV19, TRBV23 and TRBV5, differed between hereditary and idiopathic chronic pancreatitis.

Control pancreas tissue was obtained from deceased organ donors with no known pancreatic disease and was processed through the same islet isolation procedure as patient tissue. Genomic DNA was extracted directly from bulk pancreas tissue, without T cell sorting, for TCRbeta sequencing. Pancreas tissues were collected consecutively from patients and organ donors at two US centers. About this clone itself: The antigen it binds to is not known. Per-base qualities were not stored, and no clone one base away is much larger.

The junction shows trimming of 4 bases on V and 4 bases on J, plus 17 bases between the germline ends. CDR1 and CDR2, looked up from the germline V gene, are SGHTA and FQGNSA. Taken from cysteine to phenylalanine, the CDR3 has 15 residues. Only the CDR3 DNA stays, 45 bases, in frame from base 1. Library prep was done by the immunoSEQ multiplex PCR assay. The TCRbeta CDR3 region and adjacent sequences were amplified and sequenced from pancreatic genomic DNA. Under the source paper's analysis protocol: Productive clonality and productive rearrangement counts were measured along with repertoire diversity, which was expressed as a mean normalized Shannon-Wiener index. Control and chronic pancreatitis repertoire metrics were compared by means of the nonparametric Mann-Whitney U test. A clonotype counted as shared when its CDR3beta sequence had identical amino acid composition and length across subjects. TCRdb holds this immuneACCESS table with in-frame rearrangements only. Some clones are missing; in checked studies, unresolved V genes explain under half, and the rest has no known cause. V and J calls plus clone size are reproduced from that table; the DNA served to infer D and trimming. This sample gives about 610 clones in total; around 60% of them show up just once. The ten most abundant clones make up around 27% of the sample.

This TCR derives from a human donor who was a deceased organ donor serving as a healthy control. Here the chain combines TRBV7-2 and TRBJ2-7; no D segment can be confidently identified. The specimen was pancreas tissue. Here is the DNA: TGTGCCAGCAGCTCACGGCCGGCGCTCCTTTACGAGCAGTACTTC. Translated, this is CASSSRPALLYEQYF.